The clone carrying this TCR beta chain has ten or more counts. This entry belongs to a study of early T cells in non-severe SARS-CoV-2 infection. As part of library construction, unique molecular identifiers were attached to individual cDNA molecules. TCRdb reanalysed the 5' RACE reads using MiXCR and keeps one entry per CDR3 protein. The sample records 45,000 to 55,000 distinct CDR3 sequences, 5.5% to 8% being singletons. This sequence originates from an adult who was a healthcare worker with PCR-confirmed SARS-CoV-2 infection or an uninfected control (not recorded which). The sequencing used whole blood, collected at baseline.

The CDR3 coding sequence is TGTGCCAGTAGTGTCGGGTGGGGAGCAACTAATGAAAAACTGTTTTTT. It translates to CASSVGWGATNEKLFF. The chain uses TRBV19 and TRBJ1-4, with D unclear. Per the germline V gene, CDR1 is LNHDA and CDR2 is SQIVND (reference sequence). The ends were cut back, 5 bases at V and 0 bases at J, with 13 bases in the middle. This CDR3 is built from 16 residues. Looking up the rest from reference TRBV19 and TRBJ1-4 gives the full variable domain: DGGITQSPKYLFRKEGQNVTLSCEQNLNHDAMYWYRQDPGQGLRLIYYSQIVNDFQKGDIAEGYSVSREKKESFPLTVTSAQKNPTAFYLCASSVGWGATNEKLFFGSGTQLSVL.